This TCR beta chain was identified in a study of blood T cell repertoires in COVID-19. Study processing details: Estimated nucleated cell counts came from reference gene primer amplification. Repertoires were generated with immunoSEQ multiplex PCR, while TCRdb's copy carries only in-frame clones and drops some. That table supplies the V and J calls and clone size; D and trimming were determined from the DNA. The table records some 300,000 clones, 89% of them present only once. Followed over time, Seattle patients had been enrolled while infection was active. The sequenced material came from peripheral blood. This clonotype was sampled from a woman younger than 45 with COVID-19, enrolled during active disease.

The CDR3 loop is CASSFSSRGHGYTF. In DNA form, the CDR3 reads TGTGCCAGCAGTTTTTCATCCAGGGGGCATGGCTACACCTTC. The V call is TRBV28, the J call TRBJ1-2; 8 nucleotides match TRBD1. The CDR3 runs to 14 residues. Germline V gene sequence: CDR1 MDHEN, CDR2 SYDVKM. Losses at the gene ends were 3 bases for V and 6 bases for J; bases not matched to a gene: 6.